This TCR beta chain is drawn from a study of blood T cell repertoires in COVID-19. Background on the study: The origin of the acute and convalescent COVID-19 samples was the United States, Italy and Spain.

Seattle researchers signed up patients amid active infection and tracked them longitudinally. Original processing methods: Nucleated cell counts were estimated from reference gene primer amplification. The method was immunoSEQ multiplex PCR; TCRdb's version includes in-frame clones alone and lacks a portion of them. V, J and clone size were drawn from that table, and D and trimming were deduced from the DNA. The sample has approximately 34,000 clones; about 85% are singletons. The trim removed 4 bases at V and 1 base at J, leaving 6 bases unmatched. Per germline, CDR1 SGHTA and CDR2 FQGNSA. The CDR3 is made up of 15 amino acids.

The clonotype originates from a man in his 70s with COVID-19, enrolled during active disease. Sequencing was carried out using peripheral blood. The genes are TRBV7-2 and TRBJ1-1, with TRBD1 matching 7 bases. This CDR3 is CASSSRQGANTEAFF. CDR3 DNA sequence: TGTGCCAGCAGCTCCCGACAGGGAGCGAACACTGAAGCTTTCTTT. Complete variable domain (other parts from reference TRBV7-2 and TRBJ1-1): GAGVSQSPSNKVTEKGKDVELRCDPISGHTALYWYRQSLGQGLEFLIYFQGNSAPDKSGLPSDRFSAERTGGSVSTLTIQRTQQEDSAVYLCASSSRQGANTEAFFGQGTRLTVV.